This T cell receptor beta chain is from a study of technical replicates of blood from a few donors. V shed 5 bases and J shed 1 base, with 21 bases lying between them. The CDR3 runs 18 residues. Germline V lookup: CDR1 SNHLY, CDR2 FYNNEI. Sequencing used immunoSEQ multiplex PCR; TCRdb keeps in-frame clones, though not all of them. This sample has about 70,000 clones, with just under 97% found just once. The clonotype was recovered from a human donor in good health. The chain joins TRBV2 to TRBJ1-5; weak D call: TRBD1 (6 bases). Sequenced: T cells isolated from PBMCs. This CDR3 is CASSSLGEGVISNQPQHF. Here the CDR3 DNA reads TGTGCCAGCAGTTCACTCGGGGAGGGGGTGATAAGCAATCAGCCCCAGCATTTT.